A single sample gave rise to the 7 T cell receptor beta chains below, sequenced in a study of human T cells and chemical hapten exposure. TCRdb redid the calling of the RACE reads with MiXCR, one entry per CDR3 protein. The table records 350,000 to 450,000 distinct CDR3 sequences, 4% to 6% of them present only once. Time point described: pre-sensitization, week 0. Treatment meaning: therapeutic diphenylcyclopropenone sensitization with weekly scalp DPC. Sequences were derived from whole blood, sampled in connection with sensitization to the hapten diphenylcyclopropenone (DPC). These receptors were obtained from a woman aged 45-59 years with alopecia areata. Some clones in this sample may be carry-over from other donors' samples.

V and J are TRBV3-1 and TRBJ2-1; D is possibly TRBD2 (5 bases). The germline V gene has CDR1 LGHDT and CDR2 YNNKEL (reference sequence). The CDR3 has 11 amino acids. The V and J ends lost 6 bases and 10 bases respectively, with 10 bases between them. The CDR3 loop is CASSGLGEQFF. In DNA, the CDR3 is TGTGCCAGCAGTGGACTCGGAGAGCAGTTCTTC.

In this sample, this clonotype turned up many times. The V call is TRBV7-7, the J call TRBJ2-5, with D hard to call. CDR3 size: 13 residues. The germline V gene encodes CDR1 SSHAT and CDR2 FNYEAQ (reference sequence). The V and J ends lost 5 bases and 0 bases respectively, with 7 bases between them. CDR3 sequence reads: CASSRDHQETQYF. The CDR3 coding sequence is TGTGCCAGCAGCCGAGATCACCAAGAGACCCAGTACTTC.

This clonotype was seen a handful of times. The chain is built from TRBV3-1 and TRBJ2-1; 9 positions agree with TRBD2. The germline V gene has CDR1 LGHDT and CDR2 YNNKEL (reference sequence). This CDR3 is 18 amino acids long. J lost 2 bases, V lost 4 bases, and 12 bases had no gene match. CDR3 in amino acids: CASSLTAGGRDAYNEQFF. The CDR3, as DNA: TGTGCCAGCAGCCTTACAGCGGGGGGCCGGGATGCCTACAATGAGCAGTTCTTC.

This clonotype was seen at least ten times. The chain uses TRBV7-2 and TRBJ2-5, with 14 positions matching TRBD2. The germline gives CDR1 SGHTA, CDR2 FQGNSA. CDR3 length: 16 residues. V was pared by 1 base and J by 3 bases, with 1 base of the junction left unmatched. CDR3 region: CASSLETSGREETQYF. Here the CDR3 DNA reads TGTGCCAGCAGCTTAGAGACTAGCGGGAGGGAAGAGACCCAGTACTTC.

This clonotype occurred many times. CDR3 residues: CASSPWAEMNTEAFF. CDR3 in DNA: TGTGCCAGCTCACCATGGGCAGAGATGAACACTGAAGCTTTCTTT. The chain combines TRBV18 with TRBJ1-1; D gene unclear. V was clipped by 2 bases and J by 0 bases, with 10 bases between them. This CDR3 has 15 residues. Germline V gene sequence: CDR1 KGHSH, CDR2 LQKENI.

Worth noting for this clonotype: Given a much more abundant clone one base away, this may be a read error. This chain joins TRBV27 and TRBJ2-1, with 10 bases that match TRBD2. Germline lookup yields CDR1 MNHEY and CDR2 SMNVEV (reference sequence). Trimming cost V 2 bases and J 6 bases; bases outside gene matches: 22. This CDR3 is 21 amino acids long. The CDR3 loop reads CASSLTPTGTGLLAGINEQFF. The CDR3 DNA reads TGTGCCAGCAGTTTAACACCAACCGGGACAGGCCTACTAGCGGGGATCAATGAGCAGTTCTTC.

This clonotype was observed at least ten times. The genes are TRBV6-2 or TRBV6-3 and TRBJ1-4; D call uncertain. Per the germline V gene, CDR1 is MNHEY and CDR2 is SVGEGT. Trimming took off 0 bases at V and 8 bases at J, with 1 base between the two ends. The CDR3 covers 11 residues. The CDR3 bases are TGTGCCAGCAGTTACTCGGAAAAACTGTTTTTT. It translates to CASSYSEKLFF.